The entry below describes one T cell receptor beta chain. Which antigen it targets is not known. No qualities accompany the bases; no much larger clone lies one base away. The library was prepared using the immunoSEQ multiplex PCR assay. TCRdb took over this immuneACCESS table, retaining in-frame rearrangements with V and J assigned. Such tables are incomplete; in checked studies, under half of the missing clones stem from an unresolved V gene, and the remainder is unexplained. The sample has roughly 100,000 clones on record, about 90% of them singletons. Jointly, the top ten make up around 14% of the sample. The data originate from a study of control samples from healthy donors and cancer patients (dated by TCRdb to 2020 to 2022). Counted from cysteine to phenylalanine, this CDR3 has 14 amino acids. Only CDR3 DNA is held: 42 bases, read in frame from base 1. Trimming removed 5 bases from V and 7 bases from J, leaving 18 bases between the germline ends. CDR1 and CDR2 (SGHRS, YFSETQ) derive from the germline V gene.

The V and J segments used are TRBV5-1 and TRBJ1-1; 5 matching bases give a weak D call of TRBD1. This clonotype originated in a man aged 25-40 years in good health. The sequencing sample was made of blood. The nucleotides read TGCGCCAGCAGGTTTGGGACTGAGAACGGTGAAGCTTTCTTT. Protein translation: CASRFGTENGEAFF.